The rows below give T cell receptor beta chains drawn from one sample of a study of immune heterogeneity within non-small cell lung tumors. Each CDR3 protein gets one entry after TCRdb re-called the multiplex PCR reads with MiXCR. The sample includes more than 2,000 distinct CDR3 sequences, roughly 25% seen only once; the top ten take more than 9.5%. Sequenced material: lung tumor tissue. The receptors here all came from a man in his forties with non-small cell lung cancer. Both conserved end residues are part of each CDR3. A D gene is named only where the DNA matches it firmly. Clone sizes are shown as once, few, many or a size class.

CDR3aa: CASRGGSYQPQHF
CDR3nt: TGTGCCTCCCGAGGGGGTTCATATCAGCCCCAGCATTTT
v_gene: TRBV10-3
j_gene: TRBJ1-5
d_gene: .
abundance: medium-sized

CDR3aa: CASSWGLAGDASF
CDR3nt: TGTGCCAGCAGCTGGGGGCTAGCGGGAGACGCCTCCTTC
v_gene: TRBV5-6
j_gene: TRBJ2-7
d_gene: TRBD2
abundance: medium-sized

CDR3aa: CASSPRDPTYEQYF
CDR3nt: TGTGCCAGCAGCCCCAGGGATCCTACCTACGAGCAGTACTTC
v_gene: TRBV7-2
j_gene: TRBJ2-7
d_gene: .
abundance: large

CDR3aa: CASRTGDYNLPLHF
CDR3nt: TGTGCCAGCCGGACAGGGGACTATAATTTACCCCTCCACTTT
v_gene: TRBV28
j_gene: TRBJ1-6
d_gene: TRBD1
abundance: medium-sized

CDR3aa: CGPPGQGEIISNQPQHF
CDR3nt: TGTGGCCCCCCGGGACAGGGAGAAATCATTAGCAATCAGCCCCAGCATTTT
v_gene: TRBV14
j_gene: TRBJ1-5
d_gene: TRBD1
abundance: medium-sized

CDR3aa: CASSLVGRGHWNTEAFF
CDR3nt: TGCGCCAGCAGCTTGGTGGGCAGGGGACATTGGAACACTGAAGCTTTCTTT
v_gene: TRBV5-1
j_gene: TRBJ1-1
d_gene: .
abundance: medium-sized

CDR3aa: CASSIQDPSYEQYF
CDR3nt: TGCGCCAGCAGTATCCAGGACCCGTCCTACGAGCAGTACTTC
v_gene: TRBV5-1
j_gene: TRBJ2-7
d_gene: .
abundance: medium-sized

CDR3aa: CASSLGLAGSRYEQYF
CDR3nt: TGTGCCAGCAGCTTGGGACTAGCGGGCTCCCGGTACGAGCAGTACTTC
v_gene: TRBV5-4
j_gene: TRBJ2-7
d_gene: TRBD2
abundance: many

CDR3aa: CASSLAADTQYF
CDR3nt: TGTGCCAGCAGCTTAGCAGCAGATACGCAGTATTTT
v_gene: TRBV7-6
j_gene: TRBJ2-3
d_gene: .
abundance: many

CDR3aa: CASSLGINRGTEAFF
CDR3nt: TGTGCCAGCAGCTTAGGGATCAACAGGGGCACTGAAGCTTTCTTT
v_gene: TRBV11-2
j_gene: TRBJ1-1
d_gene: TRBD1
abundance: medium-sized